Listed here are 12 T cell receptor beta chains from one sample, sequenced in a study of a mutant IDH1 vaccine in newly diagnosed glioma. Indicated time point: baseline, week 1 (first vaccination visit). The treatment is: pre-vaccination baseline after standard-of-care therapy. Clones were sequenced by immunoSEQ multiplex PCR, and TCRdb holds only the in-frame ones, with some missing. The data hold 40,000 or so clones, with approximately 92% observed a single time. The specimen comprised PBMCs, sampled from a glioma patient treated with radiotherapy, temozolomide or both. Every receptor here comes from a man younger than 35 with glioma.

This chain uses TRBV28 with TRBJ1-5, with D tentatively TRBD1 (5 bases). CDR1 and CDR2 from the germline V gene are MDHEN and SYDVKM. CDR3 size: 13 residues. V was pared by 6 bases and J by 4 bases, with 10 bases between. CDR3 sequence reads: CASRGGSNQPQHF. In nucleotides, the CDR3 is TGTGCCAGCAGGGGGGGTTCGAATCAGCCCCAGCATTTT.

This clone was observed once. The rearrangement links TRBV28 to TRBJ2-1; 15 bases are a match to TRBD2. In germline, CDR1 is MDHEN, CDR2 SYDVKM. J lost 9 bases, V lost 5 bases, and 8 bases had no gene match. CDR3 length: 16 amino acids. The CDR3 sequence: CASSPSGLAGGSEQFF. CDR3 sequence (DNA): TGTGCCAGCAGTCCTAGCGGACTAGCGGGAGGGAGTGAGCAGTTCTTC.

The chain recombines TRBV6-5 with TRBJ1-4; 8 nucleotides agree with TRBD1. CDR1 is MNHEY, CDR2 SVGAGI, per germline. This CDR3 has 11 amino acids. CDR3 region: CASQQGGKLFF. The CDR3 DNA is TGTGCGAGCCAACAGGGGGGGAAACTGTTTTTT.

The chain has TRBV30 and TRBJ2-5; D possibly corresponds to TRBD1 (5 bases). Near its end, the DNA agrees better with TRBJ2-7, so the J call may be wrong. This CDR3 contains 13 residues. Germline assignment: CDR1 GTSNPN and CDR2 SVGIG (reference sequence). In DNA form, the CDR3 reads TGTGCCTGTGTGACAGTTTTCCCCTACGAGCAGTACTTC. This translates into CACVTVFPYEQYF.

CDR3: CASSPQQGGTEAFF. CDR3 DNA sequence: TGTGCCAGCAGCCCCCAACAGGGCGGCACTGAAGCTTTCTTT. The chain recombines TRBV6-6 with TRBJ1-1; the D gene is possibly TRBD1 (6 bases). The CDR3 contains 14 residues. Between the trimmed V and J ends, which lost 6 bases and 4 bases, there was a span of 15 bases. From germline, CDR1 is MNHNY and CDR2 SVGAGI (reference sequence).

CDR3 sequence reads: CASMRGSAFF. In DNA, the CDR3 is TGTGCCAGCATGAGGGGTTCAGCTTTCTTT. This rearrangement joins TRBV28 to TRBJ1-1, with D possibly TRBD1 on 5 matching bases. With 7 bases removed from V and 10 bases from J, the gap between germline ends came to 10 bases. Per the germline V gene, CDR1 is MDHEN and CDR2 is SYDVKM. This CDR3 comprises 10 residues. Using reference TRBV28 and TRBJ1-1 for the parts outside the CDR3, the full variable domain is DVKVTQSSRYLVKRTGEKVFLECVQDMDHENMFWYRQDPGLGLRLIYFSYDVKMKEKGDIPEGYSVSREKKERFSLILESASTNQTSMYLCASMRGSAFFGQGTRLTVV.

This chain connects TRBV13 to TRBJ2-3; 14 bases align to TRBD2. J was trimmed by 6 bases and V by 4 bases; bases with no gene match: 6. Germline V lookup: CDR1 PRHDT, CDR2 FYEKMQ (reference sequence). This CDR3 comprises 16 residues. The CDR3 coding sequence is TGTGCCAGCAGCTCTAGGACTAGCGGGAGGTCCGATACGCAGTATTTT. The encoded protein is CASSSRTSGRSDTQYF.

The rearrangement joins TRBV27 to TRBJ1-1; maybe TRBD1 (6 bases). In germline, CDR1 is MNHEY, CDR2 SMNVEV (reference sequence). CDR3 length: 15 amino acids. V was cut by 0 bases and J by 1 base, with 9 bases left in between. DNA of the CDR3: TGTGCCAGCAGTTTATCAGGGACATCGAACACTGAAGCTTTCTTT. Protein product: CASSLSGTSNTEAFF.

The V gene is TRBV7-8, the J gene TRBJ1-2, with TRBD1 identical over 7 bases. The trim removed 2 bases at V and 4 bases at J, leaving 4 bases unmatched. Germline V gene lookup returns CDR1 SGHVS and CDR2 FQNEAQ. The CDR3 is 14 residues long. For the CDR3, the DNA is TGTGCCAGCAGCTTACAAGGGGGCTCCTATGGCTACACCTTC. Translation: CASSLQGGSYGYTF. The variable domain in full, with the rest retrieved from reference TRBV7-8 and TRBJ1-2, is GAGVSQSPRYKVAKRGQDVALRCDPISGHVSLFWYQQALGQGPEFLTYFQNEAQLDKSGLPSDRFFAERPEGSVSTLKIQRTQQEDSAVYLCASSLQGGSYGYTFGSGTRLTVV.

The CDR3 sequence: CASSQDLWGSYNEQFF. The CDR3 DNA follows: TGTGCCAGCAGCCAAGATTTGTGGGGAAGTTACAATGAGCAGTTCTTC. The chain couples TRBV4-2 to TRBJ2-1, with unresolved D. This CDR3 is 16 amino acids long. V was trimmed by 0 bases and J by 4 bases, leaving 13 bases between them. Germline V gene lookup returns CDR1 LGHNA and CDR2 YNFKEQ.

The rearrangement links TRBV6-5 to TRBJ1-2, with 7 bases identical to TRBD1. V lost 5 bases, J lost 6 bases, and 9 bases stayed unmatched. This CDR3 comprises 14 residues. The germline gives CDR1 MNHEY, CDR2 SVGAGI. This chain's CDR3 is CASSANRGIHGYTF. For the CDR3, the DNA is TGTGCCAGCAGTGCAAACAGGGGAATTCATGGCTACACCTTC.

This chain joins TRBV27 and TRBJ1-1, with 9 bases aligning to TRBD1. Germline-derived CDR1 and CDR2 are MNHEY and SMNVEV (reference sequence). V gave up 0 bases and J gave up 4 bases; unmatched junction bases: 6. This CDR3 is built from 16 residues. CDR3: CASSLSAGQGLTEAFF. DNA for the CDR3: TGTGCCAGCAGTTTATCTGCGGGACAGGGTCTCACTGAAGCTTTCTTT.